Listed below are T cell receptor beta chains from one sample, sequenced in a study of blood T cell repertoires in COVID-19. Assay: immunoSEQ multiplex PCR; the TCRdb copy retains only in-frame clones and omits some. The sample lists 250,000 or so clones; less than 90% were seen once. Material for sequencing was peripheral blood. These TCRs come from a woman in her forties who had recovered from COVID-19. CDR3s include the opening cysteine and the closing phenylalanine or tryptophan. A D gene is named only where the DNA matches it firmly. A row's size may be missing; if present it is once, few, many or a size class.

j_call d_call clone_size v_call cdr3_aa cdr3_nt
TRBJ2-5 TRBD1 NA TRBV28 CASRRQGGETQYF TGTGCCAGCAGGCGACAGGGTGGGGAGACCCAGTACTTC
TRBJ2-1 TRBD2 NA TRBV18 CASSLAISGGAGNEQFF TGTGCCAGCTCACTCGCGATTAGCGGGGGGGCCGGGAATGAGCAGTTCTTC
TRBJ1-1 NA once TRBV19 CASSGTPEAFF TGTGCCAGTAGTGGGACACCCGAAGCTTTCTTT
TRBJ2-3 NA NA TRBV7-3 CASSPRAGGTDTQYF TGTGCCAGCAGCCCGCGGGCAGGGGGCACAGATACGCAGTATTTT
TRBJ1-2 NA NA TRBV5-1 CASTNRSVGRGAYGYTF TGCGCCAGCACGAATAGATCTGTAGGGAGGGGCGCCTATGGCTACACCTTC
TRBJ2-7 NA NA TRBV5-4 CASSLDGSYEQYF TGTGCCAGCAGCTTGGATGGCAGCTACGAGCAGTACTTC
TRBJ1-2 TRBD1 NA TRBV28 CASRDPTGTADTATF TGTGCCAGCAGGGATCCTACCGGGACAGCGGACACTGCCACCTTC
TRBJ2-3 NA NA TRBV27 CASSYAGTAAGTQYF TGTGCCAGCAGTTATGCGGGGACGGCCGCGGGTACGCAGTATTTT
TRBJ1-5 NA NA TRBV7-9 CASSLVDGRRSNQPQHF TGTGCCAGCAGCTTAGTGGACGGGAGACGGAGCAATCAGCCCCAGCATTTT
TRBJ2-5 TRBD2 NA TRBV19 CASSPGLAGFGETQYF TGTGCCAGTAGTCCGGGACTAGCGGGGTTTGGGGAGACCCAGTACTTC
TRBJ2-1 TRBD1 NA TRBV28 CASSLTGDEQFF TGTGCCAGCAGTCTGACAGGGGATGAGCAGTTCTTC
TRBJ2-7 NA NA TRBV4-1 CASSFTGNAYEQYF TGCGCCAGCAGCTTTACCGGGAACGCTTACGAGCAGTACTTC
TRBJ1-1 NA few TRBV4-1 CASSLQGFGTEAFF TGCGCCAGCAGCCTTCAGGGATTTGGCACTGAAGCTTTCTTT
TRBJ2-7 NA few TRBV18 CASSLGTADEQYF TGTGCCAGCTCACTCGGGACTGCGGACGAGCAGTACTTC
TRBJ1-1 TRBD1 NA TRBV25-1 CASSRTGNTEAFF TGTGCCAGCAGTAGGACAGGGAACACTGAAGCTTTCTTT
TRBJ1-1 TRBD1 NA TRBV4-1 CASSQLFGQGLTEAFF TGCGCCAGCAGCCAACTCTTTGGACAGGGGCTCACTGAAGCTTTCTTT
TRBJ1-5 TRBD1 NA TRBV19 CASSIQGAKEQPQHF TGTGCCAGTAGTATACAGGGGGCGAAGGAACAGCCCCAGCATTTT
TRBJ1-2 TRBD1 NA TRBV2 CASSGPDRVLGYTF TGTGCCAGCAGTGGGCCGGACAGGGTGCTTGGCTACACCTTC
TRBJ2-5 NA NA TRBV6-1 CASSEMYSQETQYF TGTGCCAGCAGTGAGATGTACAGCCAAGAGACCCAGTACTTC
TRBJ2-3 NA NA TRBV6-1 CASSEVESTDTQYF TGTGCCAGCAGTGAAGTGGAGAGCACAGATACGCAGTATTTT
TRBJ1-3 NA NA TRBV5-4 CASGQTGNTIYF TGTGCCAGCGGACAGACTGGAAACACCATATATTTT
TRBJ2-5 NA NA TRBV15 CATSRDRVETQYF TGTGCCACCAGCAGAGATCGGGTGGAGACCCAGTACTTC
TRBJ1-1 NA NA TRBV6-6 CASSHSTAEAFF TGTGCCAGCAGTCACTCGACAGCCGAAGCTTTCTTT
TRBJ1-1 NA NA TRBV3-1/TRBV3-2 CASSHSGDLRNTEAFF TGTGCCAGCAGCCACAGCGGGGACCTTAGGAACACTGAAGCTTTCTTT
TRBJ1-3 NA NA TRBV28 CASSSTTAVSGNTIYF TGTGCCAGCAGTTCCACCACAGCCGTCTCTGGAAACACCATATATTTT
TRBJ1-2 NA NA TRBV5-4 CASSPSGFGYTF TGTGCCAGCAGCCCCTCGGGGTTTGGCTACACCTTC
TRBJ1-6 NA NA TRBV2 CASSPEGSGFSSPLHF TGTGCCAGCAGCCCCGAAGGGAGTGGGTTTAGTTCACCCCTCCACTTT
TRBJ2-7 TRBD1 NA TRBV5-5 CASSPDRGDYEQYF TGTGCCAGCAGCCCGGACAGGGGGGACTACGAGCAGTACTTC
TRBJ1-2 TRBD1 NA TRBV6-5 CASSPEGANGYTF TGTGCCAGCAGCCCAGAGGGGGCCAATGGCTACACCTTC
TRBJ1-1 TRBD1 few TRBV14 CASSQLTGGGNTEAFF TGTGCCAGCAGCCAACTAACAGGGGGTGGGAACACTGAAGCTTTCTTT
TRBJ1-6 NA NA TRBV11-2 CASSPGLINSPLHF TGTGCCAGCAGCCCCGGGTTAATAAATTCACCCCTCCACTTT
TRBJ1-5 NA NA TRBV5-1 CASSPGHTATNQPQHF TGCGCCAGCAGCCCCGGCCACACAGCTACCAATCAGCCCCAGCATTTT
TRBJ1-5 NA once TRBV6-5 CASSSLQGKSNQPQHF TGTGCCAGCAGTTCCCTCCAGGGGAAGAGCAATCAGCCCCAGCATTTT
TRBJ1-6 NA NA TRBV5-8 CASSPPGRNSYNSPLHF TGTGCCAGCAGCCCCCCCGGGAGAAACTCCTATAATTCACCCCTCCACTTT
TRBJ1-3 NA NA TRBV3-1/TRBV3-2 CASSSSGSGNTIYF TGTGCCAGCAGCTCCTCGGGCTCTGGAAACACCATATATTTT
TRBJ2-3 NA NA TRBV3-1/TRBV3-2 CASSPTGTDTQYF TGTGCCAGCAGCCCTACAGGTACAGATACGCAGTATTTT
TRBJ1-5 TRBD1 NA TRBV5-6 CASSKDRGHNQPQHF TGTGCCAGCAGTAAGGACAGGGGGCACAATCAGCCCCAGCATTTT
TRBJ2-2 TRBD1 NA TRBV28 CASSLRGGFNTGELFF TGTGCCAGCAGTTTAAGAGGGGGCTTTAACACCGGGGAGCTGTTTTTT
TRBJ1-5 NA NA TRBV28 CASTLLGASNQPQHF TGTGCCAGCACCCTCCTAGGGGCGAGCAATCAGCCCCAGCATTTT
TRBJ2-1 TRBD1 NA TRBV4-1 CASSLWDRGFDNEQFF TGCGCCAGCAGCCTGTGGGACAGGGGGTTCGACAATGAGCAGTTCTTC
TRBJ2-1 NA NA TRBV2 CASSERGVGFF TGTGCCAGCAGTGAAAGAGGTGTGGGGTTCTTC
TRBJ2-2 TRBD1 many TRBV5-1 CASSGTGVGAGELFF TGCGCCAGCAGCGGGACAGGGGTCGGCGCCGGGGAGCTGTTTTTT
TRBJ1-2 TRBD1 once TRBV5-6 CASSYTGERGYTF TGTGCCAGCAGCTACACAGGGGAGAGGGGCTACACCTTC